This record concerns one TCR beta chain sequence. Its matching antigen is unknown. TCRdb's table, derived via immunoSEQ multiplex PCR, lists solely in-frame clones and lacks some. Among some 120,000 clones listed, 90% to 95% were seen once. This sample was taken from a study of T cell responses to AZD1222 COVID-19 vaccine. As for the study in general: Some second doses came at about 4 weeks and others at about 12 weeks; these were pooled.

Study results and limitations: Repertoires were collected only later (after the peak T cell response had occurred). Spike-wide vaccine-associated CD4 TCRs dominated at 160-218 and 743-854. Within unmutated variant regions lay the reported targets of nearly half of spike-specific TCRs.

Trimming removed 5 bases from V and 5 bases from J; junction bases left unmatched: 6. The germline V gene encodes CDR1 SEHNR and CDR2 FQNEAQ (reference sequence). This CDR3 is built from 14 residues. The chain uses TRBV7-9 and TRBJ2-1; 7 bases map to TRBD1. This sample comprised peripheral blood, obtained on day 0 of AZD1222 vaccination. This clonotype was obtained from an adult in good health. In DNA, the CDR3 is TGTGCCAGCAGCCCCGGGACAGCAAACAATGAGCAGTTCTTC. Protein: CASSPGTANNEQFF.